Included here is one T cell receptor beta chain sequence, with context. Antigen unknown. This entry is derived from a study of OX40 agonist ivuxolimab in advanced cancers. Study-level background: The study gave patients intravenous ivuxolimab at 0.01 to 10 mg/kg every 2 weeks. The study, taken as a whole, reports: Mean expanded clone counts were higher in CD8+ than CD4+ T cells. CD4+ and CD8+ blood T cells expanded clonally by week 6 at 0.1 to 3.0 mg/kg.

Assay: immunoSEQ multiplex PCR; the TCRdb copy retains only in-frame clones and omits some. The data contain 20,000 to 25,000 clones, around four fifths of them seen just once; the ten biggest clones take up 40% to 55%. Germline lookup yields CDR1 SNHLY and CDR2 FYNNEI. CDR3 size: 13 residues. Trimming cost V 10 bases and J 4 bases; bases outside gene matches: 9. The TCR comes from an adult with an advanced solid tumor such as melanoma, head and neck, liver or kidney cancer. The genes are TRBV2 and TRBJ1-1, with TRBD1 matching over 7 bases. The input for sequencing was CD4+ or CD8+ T cells sorted from blood, taken in a trial of the OX40 agonist ivuxolimab. The CDR3 bases are TGTGCCACGTACAGGGGCCCCAGCACTGAAGCTTTCTTT. It yields the protein CATYRGPSTEAFF.